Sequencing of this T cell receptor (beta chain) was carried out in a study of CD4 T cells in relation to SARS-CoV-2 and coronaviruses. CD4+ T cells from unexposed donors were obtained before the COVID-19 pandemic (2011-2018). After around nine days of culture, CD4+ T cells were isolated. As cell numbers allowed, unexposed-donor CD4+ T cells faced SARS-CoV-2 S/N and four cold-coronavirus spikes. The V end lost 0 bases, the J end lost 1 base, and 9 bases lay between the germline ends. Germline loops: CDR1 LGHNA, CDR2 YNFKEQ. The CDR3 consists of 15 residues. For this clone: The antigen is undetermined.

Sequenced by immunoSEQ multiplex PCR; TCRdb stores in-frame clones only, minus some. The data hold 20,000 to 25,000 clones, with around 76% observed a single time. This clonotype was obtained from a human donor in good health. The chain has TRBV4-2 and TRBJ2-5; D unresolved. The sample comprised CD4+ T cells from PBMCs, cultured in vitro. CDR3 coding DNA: TGTGCCAGCAGCCAAGATTACGGCGGCCAAGAGACCCAGTACTTC. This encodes CASSQDYGGQETQYF.